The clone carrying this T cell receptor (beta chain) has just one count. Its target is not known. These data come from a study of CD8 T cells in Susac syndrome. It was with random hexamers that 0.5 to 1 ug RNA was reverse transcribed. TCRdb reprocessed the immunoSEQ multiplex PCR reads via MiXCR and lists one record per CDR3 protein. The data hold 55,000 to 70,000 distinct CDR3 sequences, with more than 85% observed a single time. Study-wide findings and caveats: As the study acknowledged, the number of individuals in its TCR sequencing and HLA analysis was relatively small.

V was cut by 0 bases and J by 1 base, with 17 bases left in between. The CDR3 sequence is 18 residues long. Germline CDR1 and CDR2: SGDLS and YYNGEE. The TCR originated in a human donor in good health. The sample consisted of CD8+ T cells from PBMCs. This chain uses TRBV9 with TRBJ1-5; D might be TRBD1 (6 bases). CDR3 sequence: CASSVGQAGIVSNQPQHF. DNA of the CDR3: TGTGCCAGCAGCGTAGGACAGGCGGGTATCGTCAGCAATCAGCCCCAGCATTTT.